This T cell receptor beta chain was sequenced for a study of T cell responses to AZD1222 COVID-19 vaccine. Overall study findings and caveats: Scientists sampled the repertoires only once the peak T cell response had passed.

Assay: immunoSEQ multiplex PCR; the TCRdb copy retains only in-frame clones and omits some. The sample includes under 150,000 clones, approximately 91% seen only once; the top ten take about 1.8%. The CDR3 spans 14 residues. Germline V gene lookup returns CDR1 SGDLS and CDR2 YYNGEE. With 1 base removed from V and 0 bases from J, the gap between germline ends came to 7 bases. With respect to this clone: Its cognate antigen is unknown.

Second-dose intervals of approximately 4 or approximately 12 weeks were pooled. The sequencing used peripheral blood, collected 28 days after the second AZD1222 dose. The TCR originated in an adult who received the AZD1222 COVID-19 vaccine. The V and J genes are TRBV9 and TRBJ2-5; no clear D. The CDR3 DNA reads TGTGCCAGCAGCGTATCCGGACACCAAGAGACCCAGTACTTC. This encodes CASSVSGHQETQYF.